The sequence of this TCR beta chain was determined in a study of T cell responses to AZD1222 COVID-19 vaccine. Whole-study findings and limits: It was only after the peak T cell response that any repertoires were sampled. Donors in the cohort were predominantly white British and more often female, and clonal diversity was possibly underestimated.

About this clone: The antigen is unknown.

Germline V gene sequence: CDR1 SGHTA, CDR2 FQGNSA. The length of the CDR3 is 15 residues. The V end lost 5 bases, the J end lost 4 bases, and 15 bases lay between the germline ends. Repertoires were generated with immunoSEQ multiplex PCR, while TCRdb's copy carries only in-frame clones and drops some. The sample lists tens of thousands of clones, roughly 94% seen once, with 5% to 6.5% in the top ten. This receptor was obtained from an adult in good health. The sample in question was peripheral blood, obtained on day 0 of AZD1222 vaccination. The chain joins TRBV7-2 to TRBJ1-3; no clear D gene. CDR3 nucleotide sequence: TGTGCCAGCAGCCTAAGTGGACTCCGAGGAAACACCATATATTTT. Its protein product is CASSLSGLRGNTIYF.